Following are 19 T cell receptor beta chains from one sample sequenced in a study of cytomegalovirus exposure and HLA in healthy donors. A multiplex PCR was run with 60 Vbeta primers and 13 Jbeta primers. Sequenced by immunoSEQ multiplex PCR; TCRdb stores in-frame clones only, minus some. The sample holds approximately 110,000 clones, 74% seen once. The sample taken for sequencing was PBMCs. The receptor source for this set is a man aged 50 to 59 in good health and CMV-seropositive.

J is TRBJ1-4 and V is TRBV2, with TRBD1 identical over 7 bases. The germline CDR1 and CDR2 sequences are SNHLY and FYNNEI. The V segment lost 7 bases and the J segment 4 bases; nucleotides outside the gene matches: 6. The CDR3 totals 14 residues. CDR3 loop: CASKGGAGNEKLFF. The CDR3, as DNA: TGTGCCAGCAAAGGGGGCGCGGGTAATGAAAAACTGTTTTTT.

This clone has only a few counts. The chain recombines TRBV15 with TRBJ2-3; 10 nucleotides align to TRBD2. Losses at the gene ends were 3 bases for V and 2 bases for J; bases not matched to a gene: 8. The germline CDR1 and CDR2 sequences are LNHNV and YYDKDF (reference sequence). The CDR3 consists of 17 residues. The CDR3: CATSSRGLAVYTDTQYF. The CDR3, as DNA: TGTGCCACCAGCAGCCGAGGACTAGCGGTGTACACAGATACGCAGTATTTT.

The gene calls are TRBV5-8 and TRBJ1-4, with 8 nucleotides matching TRBD1. The CDR3 has 17 residues. The germline gives CDR1 SGHTS, CDR2 YDEGEE. The trim removed 0 bases at V and 6 bases at J, leaving 10 bases unmatched. CDR3: CASSLGKDRDLHEKLFF. DNA for the CDR3: TGTGCCAGCAGCTTGGGAAAGGACAGGGACCTTCATGAAAAACTGTTTTTT.

The chain uses TRBV4-2 and TRBJ2-3; 7 bases agree with TRBD2. The trim removed 3 bases at V and 2 bases at J, leaving 20 bases unmatched. The germline gives CDR1 LGHNA, CDR2 YNFKEQ. The CDR3 has 20 amino acids. CDR3 amino acids: CASSQGVLRTRNPHTDTQYF. The CDR3 region has the DNA TGTGCCAGCAGCCAGGGGGTCCTGAGGACTAGGAACCCGCACACAGATACGCAGTATTTT.

J is TRBJ1-1 and V is TRBV2; D is unresolved. V dropped 5 bases and J dropped 1 base, with 5 bases sitting between them. Germline V CDR1 and CDR2: SNHLY, FYNNEI. The CDR3 sequence is 12 residues long. The CDR3 DNA follows: TGTGCCAGCAGTTTATCGAACACTGAAGCTTTCTTT. Encoded protein: CASSLSNTEAFF.

This chain's CDR3 is CASSAYGNTEAFF. In nucleotides, the CDR3 is TGTGCCAGCAGTGCTTACGGGAACACTGAAGCTTTCTTT. The genes are TRBV6-1 and TRBJ1-1; no reliable D call. Looked up from germline, CDR1 is MNHNS and CDR2 is SASEGT. Between the trimmed V and J ends, which lost 4 bases and 1 base, there was a span of 7 bases. The length of the CDR3 is 13 residues.

The V gene is TRBV7-6, the J gene TRBJ2-5, with TRBD2 matching 8 bases. The CDR3 loop spans 16 amino acids. CDR1 is SGHVS and CDR2 is FNYEAQ in the germline V gene. The V gene end was trimmed by 5 bases and the J gene end by 1 base; junction bases not matched to a gene: 9. CDR3: CASSRQLAEPQETQYF. The DNA for the CDR3 is TGTGCCAGCAGCCGACAACTAGCGGAGCCCCAAGAGACCCAGTACTTC.

This clone has more than one count but fewer than ten. The J gene is TRBJ2-5, the V gene TRBV2, with a weak D call TRBD1 (6 bases). Germline loops: CDR1 SNHLY, CDR2 FYNNEI. Between the trimmed V and J ends, which lost 8 bases and 1 base, there was a span of 8 bases. This CDR3 spans 12 amino acids. CDR3 region: CASGDTQETQYF. CDR3 coding DNA: TGTGCCAGCGGGGACACCCAAGAGACCCAGTACTTC.

This chain connects TRBV18 to TRBJ2-7, with TRBD1 identical over 10 bases. V lost 1 base, J lost 5 bases, and 17 bases stayed unmatched. The CDR3 sequence is 19 residues long. Germline-derived CDR1 and CDR2 are KGHSH and LQKENI. In DNA form, the CDR3 reads TGTGCCAGCTCACCACGGTTCTCGGTGTTAAGGGACAGGGGAAACGAGCAGTACTTC. Its protein is CASSPRFSVLRDRGNEQYF.

This chain connects TRBV6-6 to TRBJ1-1, with 10 bases aligning to TRBD1. J gave up 7 bases and V 5 bases, and 7 bases lay outside the gene matches. The CDR3 has 14 amino acids. CDR1 and CDR2 from the germline V gene are MNHNY and SVGAGI (reference sequence). The CDR3 spells CASSDPGTGDEAFF. The CDR3 region has the DNA TGTGCCAGCAGTGATCCCGGGACAGGGGATGAAGCTTTCTTT.

This chain joins TRBV19 and TRBJ2-7; 7 nucleotides agree with TRBD2. The junction had 5 bases not matched to a gene; V was cut back by 3 bases and J by 0 bases. The CDR3 spans 15 residues. Germline CDR1 and CDR2: LNHDA and SQIVND (reference sequence). CDR3 residues: CASSIVGGSSYEQYF. CDR3 nucleotides: TGTGCCAGTAGTATTGTGGGGGGGTCCTCCTACGAGCAGTACTTC.

V and J are TRBV10-3 and TRBJ1-1, with a weak D call TRBD1 (6 bases). This CDR3 has 17 residues. From germline, CDR1 is ENHRY and CDR2 SYGVKD. Trimming pared 2 bases from V and 1 base from J, leaving 17 bases between. CDR3: CAISEPMGGGSNTEAFF. As DNA, the CDR3 is TGTGCCATCAGTGAGCCCATGGGGGGGGGCTCGAACACTGAAGCTTTCTTT.

The chain recombines TRBV2 with TRBJ1-1; the D gene is possibly TRBD1 (6 bases). The germline CDR1 and CDR2 sequences are SNHLY and FYNNEI. The CDR3 contains 13 residues. The V gene lost 6 bases and the J gene lost 4 bases, with 12 bases spanning the gap. CDR3 nucleotides: TGTGCCAGCAGGGAACAGGGTAGCACTGAAGCTTTCTTT. Translated: CASREQGSTEAFF.

The V call is TRBV11-2, the J call TRBJ1-1; D may be TRBD1 (6 bases). Trimming left V 5 bases short and J 9 bases short, with 16 bases between. CDR3 length: 13 amino acids. Looked up from germline, CDR1 is SGHAT and CDR2 is FQNNGV. CDR3 region: CASSTGRGSQAFF. CDR3 bases: TGTGCCAGCAGCACCGGGAGGGGGAGTCAAGCTTTCTTT.

This clone was observed a few times. V is TRBV5-6 and J is TRBJ1-2; the match to TRBD1 covers 7 bases. Germline V gives CDR1 SGHDT, CDR2 YYEEEE. This CDR3 comprises 14 residues. With V trimmed by 2 bases and J by 11 bases, 12 bases remained unmatched. DNA for the CDR3: TGTGCCAGCAGCTTCACTTTGGACAGGCTCGGGTACACCTTC. Its protein product is CASSFTLDRLGYTF.

The table lists this clone with a few counts. The rearrangement links TRBV9 to TRBJ2-2, with D unresolved. The germline V gene has CDR1 SGDLS and CDR2 YYNGEE. The CDR3 has 15 amino acids. The germline V and J ends were trimmed by 2 bases and 2 bases, with 10 bases remaining between them. DNA of the CDR3: TGTGCCAGCAGCGTCCACACCGCAAACACCGGGGAGCTGTTTTTT. Its protein is CASSVHTANTGELFF. Full variable domain (outside the CDR3, taken from reference TRBV9 and TRBJ2-2): DSGVTQTPKHLITATGQRVTLRCSPRSGDLSVYWYQQSLDQGLQFLIQYYNGEERAKGNILERFSAQQFPDLHSELNLSSLELGDSALYFCASSVHTANTGELFFGEGSRLTVL.

The genes are TRBV6-6 and TRBJ1-1; 9 bases are a match to TRBD1. Germline V lookup: CDR1 MNHNY, CDR2 SVGAGI (reference sequence). The length of the CDR3 is 13 residues. The trim removed 7 bases at V and 5 bases at J, leaving 5 bases unmatched. The CDR3 here is CASIGTGWTEAFF. In nucleotides, the CDR3 is TGTGCCAGCATCGGGACAGGGTGGACTGAAGCTTTCTTT.

The V gene is TRBV11-3, the J gene TRBJ1-1; possibly TRBD1 for D (5 bases). V gave up 3 bases and J gave up 2 bases, with 13 bases separating them. CDR1 and CDR2 (germline): SGHNT, YENEEA. The CDR3 totals 15 residues. CDR3 sequence: CASSLGPTDNTEAFF. The CDR3 DNA reads TGTGCCAGCAGCTTGGGCCCGACAGATAACACTGAAGCTTTCTTT.

This clone was detected once. The chain joins TRBV6-4 to TRBJ2-2; TRBD2 matches 7 bases. Germline V lookup: CDR1 MRHNA, CDR2 SNTAGT. The CDR3 is 14 amino acids. Germline trimming cut 8 bases from V and 2 bases from J; bases unmatched to any gene: 5. CDR3 in amino acids: CASRRDYNTGELFF. Here the CDR3 DNA reads TGTGCCAGCCGAAGGGACTATAACACCGGGGAGCTGTTTTTT.